The text below deals with one T cell receptor (beta chain). Antigen: not known. This sample is part of a study of siplizumab effects on memory and regulatory T cells. Sequencing used immunoSEQ multiplex PCR; TCRdb keeps in-frame clones, though not all of them. Among fewer than 15,000 clones, around 46% were seen once, and the ten largest hold about 7.8%. Researchers cocultured the mixed lymphocyte reaction cells at 37°C for 5 to 7 days. Sequencing was done on a sample of CFSE-low (dividing) CD4+ T cells sorted from an allogeneic mixed lymphocyte reaction. The receptor was isolated from a human donor in good health; the cells came from an allogeneic mixed lymphocyte reaction. Some clones in this sample may be carry-over from other donors' samples.

The chain's CDR3 is CASSRGLAGEGETQYF. The DNA of the CDR3 is TGTGCCAGCAGCCGAGGACTAGCGGGAGAAGGAGAGACCCAGTACTTC. The chain joins TRBV5-6 to TRBJ2-5, with TRBD2 identical over 13 bases. CDR1 and CDR2 (germline): SGHDT, YYEEEE. Losses at the gene ends were 4 bases for V and 4 bases for J; bases not matched to a gene: 7. This CDR3 is 16 amino acids long.